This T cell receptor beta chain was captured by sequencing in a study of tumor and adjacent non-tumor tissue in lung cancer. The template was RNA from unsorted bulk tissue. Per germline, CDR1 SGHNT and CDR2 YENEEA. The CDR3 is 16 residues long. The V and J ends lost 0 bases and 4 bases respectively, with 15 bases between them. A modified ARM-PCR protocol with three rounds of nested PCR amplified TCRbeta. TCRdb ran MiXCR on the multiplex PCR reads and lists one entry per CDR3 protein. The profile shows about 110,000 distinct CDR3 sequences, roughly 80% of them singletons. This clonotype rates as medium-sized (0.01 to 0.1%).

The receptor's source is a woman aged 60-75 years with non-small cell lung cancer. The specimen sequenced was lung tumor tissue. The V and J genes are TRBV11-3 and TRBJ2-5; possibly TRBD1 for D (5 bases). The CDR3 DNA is TGTGCCAGCAGCTTAGACCTGGGTACAACAGGAGAGACCCAGTACTTC. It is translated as CASSLDLGTTGETQYF. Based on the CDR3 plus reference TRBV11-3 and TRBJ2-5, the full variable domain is EAGVVQSPRYKIIEKKQPVAFWCNPISGHNTLYWYLQNLGQGPELLIRYENEEAVDDSQLPKDRFSAERLKGVDSTLKIQPAELGDSAVYLCASSLDLGTTGETQYFGPGTRLLVL.